This T cell receptor (beta chain) is from a study of type 1 and type 2 diabetes patients. Looking at the study overall: T cells were magnetically sorted from PBMCs as CD4+ or CD8+ subsets. Study results and limitations: In type 2 diabetes, highly-expanded CD4+ clones took a median approximately 3.6% of reads. Some T1D-only expanded clones might appear in more T2D or control samples.

The PCR template was genomic DNA. The TCR beta CDR3 region was amplified using 30 forward and 13 reverse primers. TCRdb itself ran the multiplex PCR reads through MiXCR, one entry per CDR3 protein. The sample holds 250,000 or so distinct CDR3 sequences; around 47% are singletons and the top ten take around 13%. Germline V lookup: CDR1 MNHEY, CDR2 SVGAGI. With 5 bases removed from V and 6 bases from J, the gap between germline ends came to 14 bases. CDR3 size: 13 residues. For this clonotype: Its matching antigen is unknown.

The TCR sequence derives from a man aged 18 to 30 with type 2 diabetes. The specimen sequenced was peripheral blood mononuclear cells (PBMCs). The rearrangement links TRBV6-5 to TRBJ2-7; D not certain. The CDR3 spells CASSLGLYTEQYF. CDR3 DNA sequence: TGTGCCAGCAGTCTAGGTCTCTATACCGAGCAGTACTTC.